This T cell receptor (beta chain) came from a study of blood T cell repertoires in COVID-19. The overall study: Researchers got acute and convalescent COVID-19 samples from the United States, Italy and Spain. The cDNA or gDNA used as material had been derived from T cells, B-cell-depleted T cells, or PBMCs.

Trimming removed 6 bases from V and 2 bases from J, with 15 bases in between. Germline V lookup: CDR1 MNHEY, CDR2 SVGAGI. This CDR3 comprises 15 residues. Clones were sequenced by immunoSEQ multiplex PCR, and TCRdb holds only the in-frame ones, with some missing. The top ten hold about 30% of the sample, which has about 63,000 clones, approximately 80% seen once. Sequencing input: peripheral blood. This chain joins TRBV6-5 and TRBJ2-3, with D possibly matching TRBD1 (6 bases). The clonotype was recovered from a man aged 55 to 70 with COVID-19, enrolled during active disease. Here the CDR3 DNA reads TGTGCCAGCAGGGTCGACAGGACCCCCACAGATACGCAGTATTTT. It translates to CASRVDRTPTDTQYF.